The T cell receptor beta chain described here comes from a study of cytomegalovirus exposure and HLA in healthy donors. Study results and caveats: In an earlier analysis, productive rearrangement rates for most beta V segments clustered near 90% or 30%.

Every donor was a healthy person donating bone marrow. Donors counted as nominally healthy when sampled, yet unrecorded immune exposures were likely. Primers: 60 Vbeta forward and 13 Jbeta reverse. In the study's own analysis: Approximately 9.9 million of 70 million to 80 million unique TCR beta chains were shared, per a later count. Data came from immunoSEQ multiplex PCR; TCRdb stores just in-frame clones and leaves some out. The DNA gave D and trimming, while V, J and clone size come from that table. The data show about 160,000 clones, approximately 82% seen once. Remarks on this clone: The antigen remains unidentified.

V gave up 6 bases and J gave up 3 bases; unmatched junction bases: 14. Germline CDR1 reads MDHEN; CDR2 reads SYDVKM. The CDR3 is 17 amino acids. The V and J genes are TRBV28 and TRBJ2-4; 7 bases are a match to TRBD1. Specimen: PBMCs. The clonotype was recovered from a male donor in good health and CMV-seropositive. As DNA, the CDR3 is TGTGCCAGCAGAGGTACAGGGGTACGAGTGGGCAAAAACATTCAGTACTTC. Translating gives CASRGTGVRVGKNIQYF.